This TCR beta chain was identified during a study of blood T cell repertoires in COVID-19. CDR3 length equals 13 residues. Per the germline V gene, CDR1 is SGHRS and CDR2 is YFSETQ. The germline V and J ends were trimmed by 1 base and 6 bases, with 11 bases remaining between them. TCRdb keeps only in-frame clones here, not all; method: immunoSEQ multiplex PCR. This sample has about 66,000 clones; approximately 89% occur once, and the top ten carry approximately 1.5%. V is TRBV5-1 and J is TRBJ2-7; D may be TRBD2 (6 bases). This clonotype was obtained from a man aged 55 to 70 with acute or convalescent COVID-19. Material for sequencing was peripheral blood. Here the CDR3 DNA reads TGCGCCAGCAGCTTGAACCGGGGGTCCGAGCAGTACTTC. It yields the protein CASSLNRGSEQYF.